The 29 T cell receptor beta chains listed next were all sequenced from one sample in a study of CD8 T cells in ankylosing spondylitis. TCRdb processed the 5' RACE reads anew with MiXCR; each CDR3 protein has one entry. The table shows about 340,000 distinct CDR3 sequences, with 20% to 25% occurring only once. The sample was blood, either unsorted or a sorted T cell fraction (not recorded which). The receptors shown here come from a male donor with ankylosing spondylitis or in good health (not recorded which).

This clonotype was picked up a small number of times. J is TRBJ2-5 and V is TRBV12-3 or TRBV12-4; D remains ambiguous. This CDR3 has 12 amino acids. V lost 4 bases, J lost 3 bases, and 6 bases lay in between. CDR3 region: CASSSNEETQYF. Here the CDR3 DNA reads TGTGCCAGCAGTTCCAACGAAGAGACCCAGTACTTC.

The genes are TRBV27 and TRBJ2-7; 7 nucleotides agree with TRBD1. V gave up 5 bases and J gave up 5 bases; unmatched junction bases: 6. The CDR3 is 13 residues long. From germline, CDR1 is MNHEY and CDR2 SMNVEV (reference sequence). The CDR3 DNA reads TGTGCCAGCAGTGACAGGGAAATAGACGAGCAGTACTTC. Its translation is CASSDREIDEQYF.

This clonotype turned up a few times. The CDR3 sequence: CSVEPTGGVGAFF. The CDR3 bases are TGCAGCGTTGAGCCCACAGGGGGCGTTGGGGCTTTCTTT. This sequence joins TRBV29-1 and TRBJ1-1, with 9 bases identical to TRBD1. Germline lookup yields CDR1 SQVTM and CDR2 ANQGSEA. V shed 3 bases and J 11 bases; nucleotides not matched to a gene: 10. The CDR3 length is 13 residues.

CDR3 bases: TGTGCCAGCGCCAGCGGGGCTGCCTACAATGAGCAGTTCTTC. The encoded protein is CASASGAAYNEQFF. The J gene is TRBJ2-1, the V gene TRBV12-3 or TRBV12-4; the match to TRBD2 covers 7 bases. The CDR3 extends over 14 amino acids. The V gene end was trimmed by 8 bases and the J gene end by 2 bases; junction bases not matched to a gene: 6.

In DNA, the CDR3 is TGTGCCAGCAGTTTCGGAACCGGGTGGGAAAAACTGTTTTTT. Its translation: CASSFGTGWEKLFF. V gene TRBV12-3 or TRBV12-4 combines with J gene TRBJ1-4; D remains ambiguous. The CDR3 sequence is 14 residues long. Between the trimmed V and J ends, which lost 3 bases and 8 bases, there was a span of 13 bases.

The CDR3 here is CASSFSTGGKGGELFF. The CDR3 DNA follows: TGTGCCAGCAGCTTTTCGACAGGGGGCAAAGGCGGGGAGCTGTTTTTT. The chain joins TRBV7-9 to TRBJ2-2, with 10 bases identical to TRBD1. The trim removed 3 bases at V and 7 bases at J, leaving 8 bases unmatched. The CDR3 runs 16 residues. Looked up from germline, CDR1 is SEHNR and CDR2 is FQNEAQ (reference sequence).

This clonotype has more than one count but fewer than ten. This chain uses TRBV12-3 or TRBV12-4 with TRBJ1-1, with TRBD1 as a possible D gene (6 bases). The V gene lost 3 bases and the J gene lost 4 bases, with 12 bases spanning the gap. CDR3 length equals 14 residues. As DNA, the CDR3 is TGTGCCAGCAGTTTGGCACAGGGTACCACTGAAGCTTTCTTT. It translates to CASSLAQGTTEAFF.

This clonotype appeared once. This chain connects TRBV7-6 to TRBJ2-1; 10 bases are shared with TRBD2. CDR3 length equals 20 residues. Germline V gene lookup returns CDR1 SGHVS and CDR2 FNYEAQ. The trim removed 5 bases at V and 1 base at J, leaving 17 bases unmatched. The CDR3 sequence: CASSTPRDSPLAGSYNEQFF. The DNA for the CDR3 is TGTGCCAGCAGCACCCCGAGGGACAGTCCACTAGCGGGATCCTACAATGAGCAGTTCTTC.

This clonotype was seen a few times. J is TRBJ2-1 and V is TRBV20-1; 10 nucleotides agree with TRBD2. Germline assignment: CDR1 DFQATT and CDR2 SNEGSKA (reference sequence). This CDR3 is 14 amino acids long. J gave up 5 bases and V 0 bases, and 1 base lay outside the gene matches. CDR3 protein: CSAREGLADNEQFF. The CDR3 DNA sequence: TGCAGTGCTAGAGAAGGACTAGCGGACAATGAGCAGTTCTTC.

The CDR3 sequence is CASSLVWESGELFF. The CDR3 DNA follows: TGTGCCAGCAGCTTGGTTTGGGAGTCCGGGGAGCTGTTTTTT. This chain links TRBV5-5 with TRBJ2-2; D might be TRBD2 (5 bases). The CDR3 extends over 14 amino acids. V was shortened by 0 bases and J by 6 bases, with 9 bases between the two germline ends. Germline lookup yields CDR1 SGHKS and CDR2 YYEKEE (reference sequence).

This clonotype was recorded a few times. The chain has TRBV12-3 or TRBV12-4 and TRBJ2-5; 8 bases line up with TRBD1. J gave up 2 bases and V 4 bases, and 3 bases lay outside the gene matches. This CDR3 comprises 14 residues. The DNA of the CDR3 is TGTGCCAGCAGTTCACAGGGGGGTCAAGAGACCCAGTACTTC. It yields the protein CASSSQGGQETQYF.

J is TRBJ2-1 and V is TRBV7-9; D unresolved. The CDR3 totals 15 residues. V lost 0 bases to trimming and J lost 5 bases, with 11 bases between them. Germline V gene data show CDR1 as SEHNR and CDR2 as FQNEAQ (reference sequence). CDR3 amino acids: CASSLAGLLDNEQFF. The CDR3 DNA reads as TGTGCCAGCAGCTTAGCTGGGCTTCTAGACAATGAGCAGTTCTTC.

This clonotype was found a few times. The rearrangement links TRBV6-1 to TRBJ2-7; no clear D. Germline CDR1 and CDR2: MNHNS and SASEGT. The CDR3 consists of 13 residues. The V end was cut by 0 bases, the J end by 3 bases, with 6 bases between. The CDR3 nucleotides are TGTGCCAGCAGTGAAGCGCGCAGCTACGAGCAGTACTTC. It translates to CASSEARSYEQYF.

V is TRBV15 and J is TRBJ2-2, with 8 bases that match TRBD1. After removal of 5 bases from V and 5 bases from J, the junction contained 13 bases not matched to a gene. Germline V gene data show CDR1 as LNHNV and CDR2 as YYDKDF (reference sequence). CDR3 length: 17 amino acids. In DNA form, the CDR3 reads TGTGCCACCAGCGGCGGACAGGGATATCCGAGAACCGGGGAGCTGTTTTTT. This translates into CATSGGQGYPRTGELFF.

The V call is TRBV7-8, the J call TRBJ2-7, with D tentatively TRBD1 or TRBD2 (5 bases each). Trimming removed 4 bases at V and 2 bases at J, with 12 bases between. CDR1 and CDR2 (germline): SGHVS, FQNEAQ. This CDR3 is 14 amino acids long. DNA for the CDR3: TGTGCCAGCAGCTCCCCCGGGACCCCCTACGAGCAGTACTTC. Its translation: CASSSPGTPYEQYF.

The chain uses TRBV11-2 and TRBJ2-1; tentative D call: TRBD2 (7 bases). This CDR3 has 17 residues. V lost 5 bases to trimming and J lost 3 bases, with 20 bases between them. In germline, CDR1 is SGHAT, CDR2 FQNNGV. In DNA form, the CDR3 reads TGTGCCAGCAGCCCGCATCGGGCGGGGGCCCTCTACAATGAGCAGTTCTTC. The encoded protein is CASSPHRAGALYNEQFF. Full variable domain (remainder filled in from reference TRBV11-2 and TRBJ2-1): EAGVAQSPRYKIIEKRQSVAFWCNPISGHATLYWYQQILGQGPKLLIQFQNNGVVDDSQLPKDRFSAERLKGVDSTLKIQPAKLEDSAVYLCASSPHRAGALYNEQFFGPGTRLTVL.

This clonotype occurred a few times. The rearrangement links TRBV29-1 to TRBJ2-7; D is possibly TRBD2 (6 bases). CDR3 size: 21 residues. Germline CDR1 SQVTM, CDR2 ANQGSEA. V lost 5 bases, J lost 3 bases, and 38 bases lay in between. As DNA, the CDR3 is TGCAGCGTTCCAACCCCGATTAGGCCGGGACGGAGGGCCCTTAGCCGCTACGAGCAGTACTTC. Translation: CSVPTPIRPGRRALSRYEQYF.

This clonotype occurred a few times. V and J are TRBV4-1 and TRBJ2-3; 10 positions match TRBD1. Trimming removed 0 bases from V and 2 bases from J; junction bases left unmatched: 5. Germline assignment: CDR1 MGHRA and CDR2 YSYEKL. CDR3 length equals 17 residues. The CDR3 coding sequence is TGCGCCAGCAGCCAAGAAGGACAGGGGGGCTTCACAGATACGCAGTATTTT. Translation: CASSQEGQGGFTDTQYF.

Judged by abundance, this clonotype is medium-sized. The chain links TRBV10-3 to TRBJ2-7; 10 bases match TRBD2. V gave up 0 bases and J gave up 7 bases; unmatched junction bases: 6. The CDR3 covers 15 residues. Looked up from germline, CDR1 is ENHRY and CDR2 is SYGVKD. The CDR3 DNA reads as TGTGCCATCAGTGAGTCAAGCGGGGGGGCCCGGGAGCAGTACTTC. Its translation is CAISESSGGAREQYF.

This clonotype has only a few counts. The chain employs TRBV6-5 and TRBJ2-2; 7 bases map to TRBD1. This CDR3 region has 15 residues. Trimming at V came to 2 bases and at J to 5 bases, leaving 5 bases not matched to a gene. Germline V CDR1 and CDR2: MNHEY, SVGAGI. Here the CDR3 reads CASSYDDRVTGELFF. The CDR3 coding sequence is TGTGCCAGCAGTTACGACGACAGGGTAACCGGGGAGCTGTTTTTT.

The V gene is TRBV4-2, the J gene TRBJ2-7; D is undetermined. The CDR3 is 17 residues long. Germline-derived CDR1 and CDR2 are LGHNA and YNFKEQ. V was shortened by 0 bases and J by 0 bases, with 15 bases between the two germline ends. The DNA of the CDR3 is TGTGCCAGCAGCCAAGACCCCTTGTGGGGTAGCTCCTACGAGCAGTACTTC. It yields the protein CASSQDPLWGSSYEQYF.

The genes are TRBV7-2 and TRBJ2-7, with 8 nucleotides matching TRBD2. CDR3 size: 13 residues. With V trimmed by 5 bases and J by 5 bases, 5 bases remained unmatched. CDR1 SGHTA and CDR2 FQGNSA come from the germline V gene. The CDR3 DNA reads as TGTGCCAGCAGCCTGGGACTAGATAACGAGCAGTACTTC. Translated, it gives CASSLGLDNEQYF.

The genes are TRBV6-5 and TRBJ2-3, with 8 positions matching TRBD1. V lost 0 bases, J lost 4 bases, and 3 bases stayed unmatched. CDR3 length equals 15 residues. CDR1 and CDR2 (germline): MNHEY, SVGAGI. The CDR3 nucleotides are TGTGCCAGCAGTTACTCGACAGGGGTTCCAGATACGCAGTATTTT. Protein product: CASSYSTGVPDTQYF.

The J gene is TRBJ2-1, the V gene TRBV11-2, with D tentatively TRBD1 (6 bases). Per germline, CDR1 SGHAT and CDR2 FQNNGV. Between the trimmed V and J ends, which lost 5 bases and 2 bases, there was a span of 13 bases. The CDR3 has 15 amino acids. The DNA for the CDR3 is TGTGCCAGCAGCCCTTCCCAGGGGCCCTACAATGAGCAGTTCTTC. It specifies CASSPSQGPYNEQFF.

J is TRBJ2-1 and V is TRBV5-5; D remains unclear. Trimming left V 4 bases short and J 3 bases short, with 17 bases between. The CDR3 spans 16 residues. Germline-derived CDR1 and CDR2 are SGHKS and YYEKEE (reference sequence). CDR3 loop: CASSPNRPSNYNEQFF. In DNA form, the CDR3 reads TGTGCCAGCAGCCCGAATCGCCCGAGCAACTACAATGAGCAGTTCTTC.

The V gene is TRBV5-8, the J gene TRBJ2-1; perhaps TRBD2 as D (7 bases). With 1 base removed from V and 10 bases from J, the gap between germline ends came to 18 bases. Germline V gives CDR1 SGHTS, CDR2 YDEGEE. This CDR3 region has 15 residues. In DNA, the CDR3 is TGTGCCAGCAGCTTGTCACGGGGGGCCTCGGGGGAGCAGTTCTTC. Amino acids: CASSLSRGASGEQFF.

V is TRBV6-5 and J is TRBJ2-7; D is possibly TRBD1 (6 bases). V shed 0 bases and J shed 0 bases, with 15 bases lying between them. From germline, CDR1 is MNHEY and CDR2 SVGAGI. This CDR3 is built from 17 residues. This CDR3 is CASSYSGGGYYSYEQYF. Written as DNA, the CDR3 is TGTGCCAGCAGTTACTCGGGTGGGGGCTACTACTCCTACGAGCAGTACTTC.

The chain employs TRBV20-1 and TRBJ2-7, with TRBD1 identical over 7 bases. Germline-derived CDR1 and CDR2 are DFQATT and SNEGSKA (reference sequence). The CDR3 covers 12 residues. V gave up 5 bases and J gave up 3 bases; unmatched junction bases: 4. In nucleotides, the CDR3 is TGCAGTGCTCACTCAGGGGGCTACGAGCAGTACTTC. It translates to CSAHSGGYEQYF.

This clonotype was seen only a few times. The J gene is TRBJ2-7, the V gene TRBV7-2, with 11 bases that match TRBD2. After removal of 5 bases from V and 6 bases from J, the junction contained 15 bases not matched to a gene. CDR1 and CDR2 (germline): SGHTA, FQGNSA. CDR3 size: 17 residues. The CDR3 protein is CASSLIHSGGALTEQYF. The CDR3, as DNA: TGTGCCAGCAGCCTTATCCATAGCGGGGGGGCCCTCACCGAGCAGTACTTC.